This T cell receptor beta chain came from a study of blood T cell repertoires in COVID-19. About the research overall: Sample material is recorded as cDNA or gDNA derived from T cells, B-cell-depleted T cells, or PBMCs.

This CDR3 spans 11 amino acids. V was cut by 7 bases and J by 5 bases, with 5 bases left in between. Germline CDR1 reads MNHNY; CDR2 reads SVGAGI (reference sequence). Individuals drawn from around 25 US areas were about 18 to 95 years old. Researchers sorted participants into cohorts using their self-reported clinical history. Recovery meant two consecutive negative NP/OP PCR tests, professional clearance, or resolved symptoms. Data came from immunoSEQ multiplex PCR; TCRdb stores just in-frame clones and leaves some out. The repertoire has almost 400,000 clones, about nine tenths of them found once; the top ten carry about 1.8%.

The chain joins TRBV6-6 to TRBJ2-2; D might be TRBD2 (5 bases). The sample consisted of PBMCs or T cells enriched from blood (not recorded which). The sequence was obtained from a young woman who had recovered from COVID-19. CDR3 nucleotide sequence: TGTGCCAGCACGGGGACCGGGGAGCTGTTTTTT. Encoded protein: CASTGTGELFF.